Below are 28 T cell receptor beta chains sequenced from a single sample in a study of blood T cell repertoires in COVID-19. Generated by immunoSEQ multiplex PCR, the TCRdb table keeps only in-frame clones and is missing some. Of some 57,000 clones in the sample, roughly 86% were seen once. Material for sequencing was peripheral blood. The receptors shown here come from a man in his 70s with acute or convalescent COVID-19.

V gene TRBV5-4 combines with J gene TRBJ2-1; TRBD2 aligns across 13 bases. Trimming at V came to 2 bases and at J to 6 bases, leaving 2 bases not matched to a gene. The CDR3 spans 15 residues. CDR1 and CDR2 from the germline V gene are SGHNT and YYREEE (reference sequence). Here the CDR3 DNA reads TGTGCCAGCAGCTTTGGACTAGCGGGGGTCAATGAGCAGTTCTTC. It specifies CASSFGLAGVNEQFF. The variable domain in full, completed from reference TRBV5-4 and TRBJ2-1, reads ETGVTQSPTHLIKTRGQQVTLRCSSQSGHNTVSWYQQALGQGPQFIFQYYREEENGRGNFPPRFSGLQFPNYSSELNVNALELDDSALYLCASSFGLAGVNEQFFGPGTRLTVL.

This chain joins TRBV4-1 and TRBJ1-2, with a tentative D call TRBD1 (5 bases). There are 14 residues in the CDR3. CDR1 and CDR2 (germline): MGHRA, YSYEKL. Trimming removed 0 bases from V and 2 bases from J, with 7 bases in between. The CDR3 protein is CASSQEDKNYGYTF. CDR3 DNA: TGCGCCAGCAGCCAAGAGGACAAGAACTATGGCTACACCTTC.

This chain uses TRBV21-1 with TRBJ2-7; the table assigns TRBD1, which was not confirmed against the DNA. TRBV21-1 is a known pseudogene. This CDR3 spans 17 amino acids. In nucleotides, the CDR3 is TGTGCCAGCAGCAAAGACGGTGACAGCCCTAGCTCCTACGAGCAGTACTTC. This gives the protein CASSKDGDSPSSYEQYF.

This chain links TRBV5-1 with TRBJ2-2, with D hard to call. The CDR3 contains 15 residues. Germline V CDR1 and CDR2: SGHRS, YFSETQ. Trimming shortened V by 4 bases and J by 2 bases, and 12 bases separated the two germline ends. DNA of the CDR3: TGCGCCAGCAGCCTGGACCGAACAAACACCGGGGAGCTGTTTTTT. It is translated as CASSLDRTNTGELFF.

J is TRBJ2-5 and V is TRBV11-2; 8 bases are shared with TRBD2. Trimming at V came to 3 bases and at J to 0 bases, leaving 9 bases not matched to a gene. CDR3 length equals 17 residues. Germline values: CDR1 SGHAT, CDR2 FQNNGV. This chain's CDR3 is CASSLFGPSGYQETQYF. In DNA, the CDR3 is TGTGCCAGCAGCTTGTTTGGGCCTAGCGGGTACCAAGAGACCCAGTACTTC.

The J gene is TRBJ2-2, the V gene TRBV28; D is unresolved. V gave up 6 bases and J gave up 4 bases, with 6 bases separating them. Germline CDR1 and CDR2: MDHEN and SYDVKM. CDR3 length: 12 amino acids. The CDR3 loop reads CASRQSTGELFF. CDR3 DNA sequence: TGTGCCAGCAGACAGAGCACCGGGGAGCTGTTTTTT.

The rearrangement joins TRBV7-2 to TRBJ1-3, with D possibly being TRBD1 (6 bases). V was shortened by 2 bases and J by 5 bases, with 7 bases between the two germline ends. The CDR3 covers 13 residues. Germline V gene lookup returns CDR1 SGHTA and CDR2 FQGNSA. The CDR3 here is CASSLRDRNTIYF. In nucleotides, the CDR3 is TGTGCCAGCAGCTTAAGGGACAGAAACACCATATATTTT.

The chain employs TRBV18 and TRBJ2-2; the D gene is possibly TRBD1 (5 bases). The CDR3 contains 15 residues. Germline CDR1 is KGHSH and CDR2 is LQKENI. V was pared by 2 bases and J by 4 bases, with 11 bases between. This CDR3 reads CASSPSRVGTGELFF. In DNA form, the CDR3 reads TGTGCCAGCTCACCATCCAGGGTGGGCACCGGGGAGCTGTTTTTT.

J is TRBJ1-5 and V is TRBV3-1 (or the pseudogene TRBV3-2); D is unresolved. CDR1 and CDR2 (germline): LGHDT, YNNKEL (reference sequence). The CDR3 consists of 15 residues. The V end lost 0 bases, the J end lost 10 bases, and 16 bases lay between the germline ends. Here the CDR3 reads CASSQDVTAPRPQHF. CDR3 in DNA: TGTGCCAGCAGCCAAGATGTCACAGCCCCGCGTCCCCAGCATTTT.

Only one count was recorded for this clone. V gene TRBV7-3 combines with J gene TRBJ2-1; 12 positions agree with TRBD2. V was clipped by 3 bases and J by 8 bases; unmatched bases: 5. Germline CDR1 and CDR2: SGHTA and FQGTGA. The CDR3 runs to 15 residues. CDR3 bases: TGTGCCAGCAGCTTGGGACTAGCGGGTTCCGATGAGCAGTTCTTC. This sequence encodes CASSLGLAGSDEQFF.

Concerning this clone itself: One junction end does not reproduce the germline sequence, and a read error may be involved. The V and J genes are TRBV3-1 (or the pseudogene TRBV3-2) and TRBJ2-5; 9 positions match TRBD2. Germline V lookup: CDR1 LGHDT, CDR2 YNNKEL (reference sequence). CDR3 size: 13 residues. CDR3 sequence (DNA): TGTGCCAGCAGCCCCACGACTAGCGGTACCAAGGACTTC. Its protein product is CASSPTTSGTKDF.

This clone was observed once. The rearrangement joins TRBV27 to TRBJ2-5; TRBD1 aligns across 10 bases. Germline loops: CDR1 MNHEY, CDR2 SMNVEV (reference sequence). This CDR3 contains 14 residues. Losses at the gene ends were 5 bases for V and 5 bases for J; bases not matched to a gene: 5. CDR3 in DNA: TGTGCCAGCAGTGCGGACAGGGGGTCGGAGACCCAGTACTTC. Its protein is CASSADRGSETQYF.

This clone was observed once. This rearrangement joins TRBV5-5 to TRBJ1-2, with 9 bases fitting TRBD1. The CDR3 length is 18 residues. CDR1 SGHKS and CDR2 YYEKEE come from the germline V gene (reference sequence). V trimming: 1 base; J trimming: 5 bases; junction bases outside the gene matches: 15. The CDR3 sequence is CASSLSWSPGTGIYGYTF. CDR3 nucleotide sequence: TGTGCCAGCAGCTTGAGTTGGTCCCCCGGGACAGGGATATATGGCTACACCTTC. Variable domain in full (rest from reference TRBV5-5 and TRBJ1-2): DAGVTQSPTHLIKTRGQQVTLRCSPISGHKSVSWYQQVLGQGPQFIFQYYEKEERGRGNFPDRFSARQFPNYSSELNVNALLLGDSALYLCASSLSWSPGTGIYGYTFGSGTRLTVV.

CDR3 residues: CASSTGYTEAFF. DNA for the CDR3: TGTGCCAGCAGCACAGGTTACACTGAAGCTTTCTTT. This chain joins TRBV3-1 (or the pseudogene TRBV3-2) and TRBJ1-1, with a tentative D call TRBD1 (5 bases). CDR3 length: 12 amino acids. Germline V lookup: CDR1 LGHDT, CDR2 YNNKEL (reference sequence). V was shortened by 5 bases and J by 3 bases, with 7 bases between the two germline ends.

The chain carries TRBV3-1 (or the pseudogene TRBV3-2) and TRBJ2-7; 12 nucleotides align to TRBD2. V lost 4 bases, J lost 0 bases, and 4 bases stayed unmatched. CDR3 length equals 16 residues. The germline V gene encodes CDR1 LGHDT and CDR2 YNNKEL (reference sequence). The CDR3 region is CASSPTTSGGSYEQYF. The CDR3 DNA is TGTGCCAGCAGCCCGACGACTAGCGGGGGCTCCTACGAGCAGTACTTC.

This chain joins TRBV28 and TRBJ1-5, with 8 bases lining up with TRBD1. The CDR3 consists of 15 residues. With 5 bases clipped from V and 4 bases from J, the junction kept 7 bases outside the gene matches. The germline V gene encodes CDR1 MDHEN and CDR2 SYDVKM. CDR3 sequence: CASSQDRVGNQPQHF. In nucleotides, the CDR3 is TGTGCCAGCAGTCAGGACAGGGTAGGGAATCAGCCCCAGCATTTT.

The J gene is TRBJ1-4, the V gene TRBV29-1, with D unresolved. V dropped 7 bases and J dropped 5 bases, with 14 bases sitting between them. CDR1 and CDR2 (germline): SQVTM, ANQGSEA. The CDR3 runs to 13 residues. The CDR3 coding sequence is TGCAGCGCCCTACTTATCAGGAATGAAAAACTGTTTTTT. It specifies CSALLIRNEKLFF.

This chain joins TRBV5-4 and TRBJ2-7; no clear D. CDR1 is SGHNT, CDR2 YYREEE, per germline (reference sequence). This CDR3 has 13 amino acids. The V end was cut by 0 bases, the J end by 3 bases, with 7 bases between. Written as DNA, the CDR3 is TGTGCCAGCAGCTTGGGTTCCCACTACGAGCAGTACTTC. Its translation: CASSLGSHYEQYF.

This sequence joins TRBV3-1 (or the pseudogene TRBV3-2) and TRBJ1-4; D is uncertain. V lost 4 bases and J 5 bases, leaving 14 bases between the germline ends. Germline V CDR1 and CDR2: LGHDT, YNNKEL (reference sequence). CDR3 length: 15 residues. The CDR3 spells CASSPGRVPNEKLFF. The CDR3 coding sequence is TGTGCCAGCAGCCCTGGGAGGGTCCCAAATGAAAAACTGTTTTTT.

The J gene is TRBJ2-7, the V gene TRBV7-2, with 7 bases aligning to TRBD1. V dropped 5 bases and J dropped 10; count of bases not matched to a gene: 11. Per germline, CDR1 SGHTA and CDR2 FQGNSA. This CDR3 region has 13 residues. The CDR3 region is CASSPRTDREQYF. CDR3 nucleotides: TGTGCCAGCAGCCCGCGAACTGACAGGGAACAGTACTTC.

This chain joins TRBV25-1 and TRBJ1-1, with a tentative D call TRBD1 (5 bases). The germline gives CDR1 MGHDK, CDR2 SYGVNS. This CDR3 is 13 amino acids long. V was cut by 5 bases and J by 5 bases, with 12 bases left in between. CDR3 nucleotide sequence: TGTGCCAGCAGTAGGGCAGGGCAAACTGAAGCTTTCTTT. Its translation: CASSRAGQTEAFF.

The chain combines TRBV25-1 with TRBJ2-1, with D unclear. V lost 7 bases, J lost 4 bases, and 11 bases lay in between. There are 13 residues in the CDR3. Germline values: CDR1 MGHDK, CDR2 SYGVNS. The CDR3 loop is CASNRESYNEQFF. CDR3 bases: TGTGCCAGCAATCGCGAATCGTACAATGAGCAGTTCTTC.

This clone has a single count. The chain recombines TRBV29-1 with TRBJ2-2, with TRBD1 matching over 8 bases. V lost 5 bases and J lost 1; bases outside the gene matches: 3. The CDR3 totals 14 residues. Germline CDR1 reads SQVTM; CDR2 reads ANQGSEA. DNA for the CDR3: TGCAGCGTTCGAGACAGGGGGAACACCGGGGAGCTGTTTTTT. Residues: CSVRDRGNTGELFF.

This chain uses TRBV6-5 with TRBJ2-7, with D tentatively TRBD1 (5 bases). V lost 7 bases and J 4 bases, leaving 17 bases between the germline ends. CDR1 and CDR2 from the germline V gene are MNHEY and SVGAGI. The CDR3 is made up of 14 amino acids. The CDR3, as DNA: TGTGCCAGCACTCAGGGAATCCAGGCGTACGAGCAGTACTTC. This gives the protein CASTQGIQAYEQYF.

This chain joins TRBV14 and TRBJ2-1; TRBD1 matches 7 bases. Losses at the gene ends were 5 bases for V and 3 bases for J; bases not matched to a gene: 10. This CDR3 contains 16 residues. The germline V gene has CDR1 SGHDN and CDR2 FVKESK. In nucleotides, the CDR3 is TGTGCCAGCAGCGGGTATCCGGGACAGAGCTACAATGAGCAGTTCTTC. Amino acids: CASSGYPGQSYNEQFF.

V gene TRBV4-1 combines with J gene TRBJ2-3; TRBD2 matches 11 bases. The length of the CDR3 is 15 residues. Germline CDR1 reads MGHRA; CDR2 reads YSYEKL. The junction had 2 bases not matched to a gene; V was cut back by 4 bases and J by 2 bases. CDR3 region: CASSLTSGITDTQYF. CDR3 DNA: TGCGCCAGCAGCCTGACTAGCGGGATCACAGATACGCAGTATTTT.

For the CDR3, the DNA is TGTGCCAGCAGCAAGAGGTCTACTACTAGCACAGATACGCAGTATTTT. It translates to CASSKRSTTSTDTQYF. V usage is TRBV4-2 and J usage is TRBJ2-3; unclear D gene. Germline V CDR1 and CDR2: LGHNA, YNFKEQ. This CDR3 contains 16 residues. V lost 5 bases and J lost 0, with 15 bases in between.

The chain links TRBV19 to TRBJ1-4; TRBD1 is a possible D gene (5 bases). This CDR3 has 15 amino acids. Germline values: CDR1 LNHDA, CDR2 SQIVND (reference sequence). The V end was cut by 5 bases, the J end by 4 bases, with 14 bases between. CDR3 sequence (DNA): TGTGCCAGTAGTCCGGGACGGCGGGATAATGAAAAACTGTTTTTT. Translated, it gives CASSPGRRDNEKLFF.